The clone carrying this T cell receptor beta chain was recorded at least ten times. What it binds is not known. The junction departs from germline at one end; a sequencing error may be responsible. TCRdb fed the reads into MiXCR, producing one record per CDR3 protein. This sample yields about 530,000 distinct CDR3 sequences, of which around a quarter are seen a single time; roughly 13% belongs to the top ten. The sample originates from a study of T cell repertoires in cytomegalovirus infection. On the study more broadly: Matching HLA type, along with CMV infection, was indicated by public TCR beta signatures.

Germline CDR1 is SSHAT and CDR2 is FNYEAQ (reference sequence). The CDR3 loop spans 15 amino acids. Study conclusions and caveats: HLA-C-restricted CMV clonotypes gave the most frequent clonotype in two of eight donors. Adding up the frequency of public TCR beta families identified people who carried CMV plus the relevant HLA.

This receptor was identified in a human donor in good health (CMV status not recorded). Some clones in this sample may be carry-over from other donors' samples. The rearrangement joins TRBV7-7 to TRBJ2-5; 8 nucleotides agree with TRBD1. The sequenced sample was PBMCs. The CDR3 sequence is CASSSGTGRRETQYF. In nucleotides, the CDR3 is TGTGCTAGCAGCTCCGGGACAGGAAGGAGAGAGACCCAGTACTTC. The entire variable domain, with the rest obtained from reference TRBV7-7 and TRBJ2-5, is as follows: GAGVSQSPRYKVTKRGQDVTLRCDPISSHATLYWYQQALGQGPEFLTYFNYEAQPDKSGLPSDRFSAERPEGSISTLTIQRTEQRDSAMYRCASSSGTGRRETQYFGPGTRLLVL.